Below, one TCR beta chain is given with its context. Its antigen is currently unknown. The data belong to a study of chemoradiotherapy in HPV16-positive cancers. Study background: Candidate HPV-specific clones and shared TCR motifs came from two HPV16-positive patients. Study-wide points: For HPV16-positive patients, expanding HPV-responsive T cells associated with longer recurrence-free survival. Candidate HPV-specific clones and E7-related TCR motifs grew in tumor during treatment.

V lost 7 bases, J lost 3 bases, and 7 bases stayed unmatched. CDR1 and CDR2 from the germline V gene are SQVTM and ANQGSEA. The CDR3 consists of 16 residues. Over chemoradiotherapy, repertoires were sampled more than once. TCRdb's table, derived via immunoSEQ multiplex PCR, lists solely in-frame clones and lacks some. The data hold about 21,000 clones, with 70% to 90% observed a single time. This receptor was taken from a human donor with HPV-associated anogenital cancer. The chain has TRBV29-1 and TRBJ2-1; 15 positions match TRBD2. This specimen consisted of blood, obtained from a patient who underwent chemoradiotherapy. CDR3 region: CSERTSGREGYNEQFF. The CDR3 region has the DNA TGCAGCGAGCGGACTAGCGGGAGGGAGGGCTACAATGAGCAGTTCTTC.